A selection of T cell receptor beta chains follows, all from one sample in a study of T cells in localized non-small cell lung cancer. TCRdb keeps only in-frame clones here, not all; method: immunoSEQ multiplex PCR. The table includes roughly 2,300 clones, around 25% detected once. Sequences were derived from normal lung tissue next to the tumor, sampled before any cancer treatment. The receptors derive from a man aged 40 to 75 with stage II squamous cell lung carcinoma. Each CDR3 is given with its conserved first and last residue. D genes are given only for firm matches. Only some rows state a clone size, as once, few, many or a class for expanded clones.

NA	TRBV7-1	few	TRBJ1-1	CASSSGPANEAFF	TGTGCCAGCAGCTCGGGACCGGCCAATGAAGCTTTCTTT
NA	TRBV6-8	medium-sized	TRBJ2-1	CASSYSFTSPNEQFF	TGTGCCAGCAGTTACAGTTTCACTAGCCCCAATGAGCAGTTCTTC
TRBD1	TRBV18	NA	TRBJ1-6	CASSPLSTGGKDSPLHF	TGTGCCAGCTCACCCCTTTCGACAGGGGGGAAGGATTCACCCCTCCACTTT
TRBD1	TRBV9	medium-sized	TRBJ1-1	CASTTGQMNTEAFF	TGTGCCAGCACAACGGGACAGATGAACACTGAAGCTTTCTTT
TRBD1	TRBV5-1	few	TRBJ2-3	CASSLGAGTATDTQYF	TGCGCCAGCAGCTTGGGAGCCGGGACAGCCACAGATACGCAGTATTTT
NA	TRBV11-3	few	TRBJ1-1	CASSLVRGNTEAFF	TGTGCCAGCAGCCTGGTGCGAGGGAACACTGAAGCTTTCTTT
TRBD1	TRBV28	few	TRBJ2-7	CASSSPQTGGLIHEQYF	TGTGCCAGCAGTTCCCCCCAGACAGGGGGTCTTATCCACGAGCAGTACTTC
NA	TRBV11-3	few	TRBJ1-2	CASSLMGVTLLGYTF	TGTGCCAGCAGCTTGATGGGGGTCACCTTGCTCGGCTACACCTTC
TRBD2	TRBV11-3	NA	TRBJ2-7	CASSSGWGGEYEQYF	TGTGCCAGCAGCTCCGGTTGGGGGGGTGAATACGAGCAGTACTTC
NA	TRBV6-8	NA	TRBJ2-3	CASRPYPVSTDTQYF	TGTGCCAGCAGGCCCTATCCTGTTAGCACAGATACGCAGTATTTT
TRBD2	TRBV15	NA	TRBJ2-5	CATSRVTSGNQETQYF	TGTGCCACCAGCAGAGTGACTAGCGGGAACCAAGAGACCCAGTACTTC
NA	TRBV9	NA	TRBJ2-7	CASSAGLRAYEQYF	TGTGCCAGCAGCGCCGGACTCCGGGCCTACGAGCAGTACTTC
NA	TRBV9	few	TRBJ2-2	CASSLANTGELFF	TGTGCCAGCAGCTTAGCAAACACCGGGGAGCTGTTTTTT
NA	TRBV29-1	few	TRBJ1-2	CSVYGEGYGYTF	TGCAGCGTGTACGGGGAAGGCTATGGCTACACCTTC
NA	TRBV10-1	NA	TRBJ2-6	CASSGPTGSGANVLTF	TGCGCCAGCAGTGGCCCCACAGGATCAGGGGCCAACGTCCTGACTTTC
NA	TRBV11-3	few	TRBJ2-6	CASSLGVGYSGANVLTF	TGTGCCAGCAGCTTGGGGGTCGGGTACTCTGGGGCCAACGTCCTGACTTTC
TRBD1	TRBV9	few	TRBJ1-1	CASSGRPDRDLMKTEAFF	TGTGCCAGCAGCGGGAGACCGGACAGGGACCTGATGAAGACTGAAGCTTTCTTT
TRBD1	TRBV11-3	few	TRBJ2-3	CASSRRTGGSDTQYF	TGTGCCAGCAGCCGAAGGACAGGGGGCAGCGATACGCAGTATTTT
NA	TRBV6-8	few	TRBJ1-5	CASRPGYSNQPQHF	TGTGCCAGCAGGCCGGGATATAGCAATCAGCCCCAGCATTTT
NA	TRBV11-3	medium-sized	TRBJ1-2	CASSLDQADAYYGYTF	TGTGCCAGCAGCTTGGATCAGGCGGACGCCTACTATGGCTACACCTTC
NA	TRBV10-3	NA	TRBJ2-5	CATNREGETQYF	TGTGCCACCAATCGAGAGGGAGAGACCCAGTACTTC
TRBD1	TRBV28	NA	TRBJ2-4	CASRDSKNIQYF	TGTGCCAGCCGGGACAGCAAAAACATTCAGTACTTC
NA	TRBV6-8	NA	TRBJ1-2	CASSEGTATYTF	TGTGCCAGCAGTGAGGGAACAGCCACCTACACCTTC
NA	TRBV1	few	TRBJ2-2	CASSQESRGRYTGELFF	TGCGCCAGCAGCCAAGAATCCCGGGGGCGGTACACCGGGGAGCTGTTTTTT
TRBD2	TRBV11-3	NA	TRBJ2-5	CASSFGVSGRGETQYF	TGTGCCAGCAGCTTTGGTGTGAGCGGGAGGGGAGAGACCCAGTACTTC
NA	TRBV1	few	TRBJ2-5	CASSQDESQIETQYF	TGCGCCAGCAGCCAAGATGAGTCACAGATAGAGACCCAGTACTTC
NA	TRBV28	NA	TRBJ1-5	CASTGTVNQPQHF	TGTGCCAGCACGGGGACTGTTAATCAGCCCCAGCATTTT
NA	TRBV6-8	NA	TRBJ1-1	CASSYSQVKNTEAFF	TGTGCCAGCAGTTACTCTCAGGTTAAGAACACTGAAGCTTTCTTT
NA	TRBV28	NA	TRBJ2-5	CASSPPPTSIGETQYF	TGTGCCAGCAGTCCGCCCCCGACTAGTATAGGAGAGACCCAGTACTTC
TRBD2	TRBV6-8	NA	TRBJ2-2	CAIPRGGADGELFF	TGTGCCATCCCGCGGGGAGGGGCAGACGGGGAGCTGTTTTTT
NA	TRBV18	NA	TRBJ1-1	CASSPGNTEAFF	TGTGCCAGCTCACCAGGGAACACTGAAGCTTTCTTT
TRBD1	TRBV6-8	NA	TRBJ2-5	CASRDRDQETQYF	TGTGCCAGCAGAGACAGGGACCAAGAGACCCAGTACTTC
TRBD2	TRBV28	NA	TRBJ2-1	CASSFLGLAALGEQFF	TGTGCCAGCAGTTTCCTCGGACTAGCGGCCCTAGGTGAGCAGTTCTTC
TRBD1	TRBV4-1	medium-sized	TRBJ2-7	CASSQEPGTGAEQYF	TGCGCCAGCAGCCAAGAACCCGGGACAGGGGCCGAGCAGTACTTC